This T cell receptor (beta chain) was captured in a study of blood T cell repertoires in COVID-19. This CDR3 comprises 15 residues. Unmatched junction bases numbered 3, after V lost 2 bases and J lost 3 bases. Germline V CDR1 and CDR2: SGHAT, FQNNGV. Using immunoSEQ multiplex PCR, the repertoire was profiled, and TCRdb retains in-frame clones only, with some absent. The sample carries just under 350,000 clones, around nine tenths recorded once. This clone was found once. The rearrangement links TRBV11-2 to TRBJ2-1, with 8 bases aligning to TRBD2. The sequenced sample consisted of peripheral blood. This TCR derives from a woman between 18 and 29 years old who had recovered from COVID-19. The DNA for the CDR3 is TGTGCCAGCAGCTTAACCGGGGGGGGCTACAATGAGCAGTTCTTC. Amino acids: CASSLTGGGYNEQFF.